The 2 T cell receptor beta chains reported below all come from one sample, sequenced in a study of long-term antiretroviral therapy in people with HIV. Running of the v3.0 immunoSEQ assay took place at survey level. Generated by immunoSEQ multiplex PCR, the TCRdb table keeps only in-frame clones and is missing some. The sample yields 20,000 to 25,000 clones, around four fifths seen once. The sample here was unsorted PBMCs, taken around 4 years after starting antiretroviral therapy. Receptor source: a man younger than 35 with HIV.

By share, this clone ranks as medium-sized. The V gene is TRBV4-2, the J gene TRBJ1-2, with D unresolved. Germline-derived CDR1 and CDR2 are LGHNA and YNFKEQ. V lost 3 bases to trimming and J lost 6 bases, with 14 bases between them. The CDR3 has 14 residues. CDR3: CASSHPAGPDGYTF. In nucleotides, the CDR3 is TGTGCCAGCAGCCACCCCGCCGGCCCGGATGGCTACACCTTC.

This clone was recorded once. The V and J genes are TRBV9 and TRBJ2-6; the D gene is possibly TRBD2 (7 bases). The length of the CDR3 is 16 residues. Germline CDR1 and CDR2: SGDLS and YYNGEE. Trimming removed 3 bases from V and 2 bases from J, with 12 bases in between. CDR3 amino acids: CASSGGGGPGANVLTF. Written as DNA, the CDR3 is TGTGCCAGCAGCGGAGGGGGGGGGCCTGGGGCCAACGTCCTGACTTTC.